These T cell receptor beta chains were read from a single sample in a study of blood T cell repertoires in COVID-19. Clones were read by immunoSEQ multiplex PCR, and TCRdb kept only the in-frame ones, dropping some. The sample has about 520,000 clones, approximately 83% seen once. Sequencing was done on a sample of peripheral blood. Receptor source: a human donor in a cohort sampled during active COVID-19. Each CDR3 is given with its conserved first and last residue. A D gene is named only where the DNA matches it firmly. Some rows have no size entry. The others give once, few or many, or a class for an expanded clone.

V	J	D	size	CDR3	DNA
TRBV25-1	TRBJ1-5	NA	few	CASSVSGSVRYQPQHF	TGTGCCAGCAGTGTATCGGGTTCGGTGCGGTATCAGCCCCAGCATTTT
TRBV2	TRBJ2-3	NA	NA	CASNRNTGRTDTQYF	TGTGCCAGCAACCGAAACACAGGGCGCACAGATACGCAGTATTTT
TRBV4-3	TRBJ2-3	TRBD2	NA	CASSRGLAGADTQYF	TGCGCCAGCAGCCGAGGACTAGCGGGAGCAGATACGCAGTATTTT
TRBV28	TRBJ1-2	NA	NA	CASRDSSHGYTF	TGTGCCAGCAGAGATAGTTCCCATGGCTACACCTTC
TRBV19	TRBJ2-5	TRBD2	NA	CASSIAGSGAQETQYF	TGTGCCAGTAGTATAGCCGGTAGCGGGGCCCAAGAGACCCAGTACTTC
TRBV11-2	TRBJ2-7	NA	NA	CASSLGGFNPREQYF	TGTGCCAGCAGCTTAGGCGGGTTCAACCCTCGGGAGCAGTACTTC
TRBV6-5	TRBJ2-7	TRBD2	once	CASRAPGGRKEEQYF	TGTGCCAGCAGGGCACCGGGGGGGAGGAAGGAAGAGCAGTACTTC
TRBV10-3	TRBJ1-1	NA	NA	CAISNRNTEAFF	TGTGCCATCAGTAATAGGAACACTGAAGCTTTCTTT
TRBV9	TRBJ1-2	NA	NA	CASSVPSTEGGYTF	TGTGCCAGCAGCGTCCCTTCGACAGAAGGCGGCTACACCTTC
TRBV5-1	TRBJ2-1	TRBD2	once	CASSLTSGRSGYNEQFF	TGCGCCAGCAGCTTGACTAGCGGGAGATCTGGGTACAATGAGCAGTTCTTC
TRBV5-1	TRBJ1-4	NA	NA	CASSLVGEFSTNEKLFF	TGCGCCAGCAGCTTGGTCGGGGAGTTCTCAACTAATGAAAAACTGTTTTTT
TRBV11-2	TRBJ2-2	TRBD1	NA	CASSLLGTVDTGELFF	TGTGCCAGCAGCTTACTGGGGACAGTTGACACCGGGGAGCTGTTTTTT
TRBV11-2	TRBJ2-1	NA	NA	CASTPLGLERPYNEQFF	TGTGCCAGCACCCCCCTGGGGCTCGAGAGACCCTACAATGAGCAGTTCTTC
TRBV6-5	TRBJ1-5	TRBD1	NA	CASRIQGYQPQHF	TGTGCCAGCAGGATACAGGGGTATCAGCCCCAGCATTTT
TRBV28	TRBJ2-1	TRBD2	NA	CASSSPPSGGNEQFF	TGTGCCAGCAGTTCCCCGCCTAGCGGGGGAAATGAGCAGTTCTTC
TRBV5-5	TRBJ2-7	TRBD2	NA	CASSLSPSGPSYEQYF	TGTGCCAGCAGCTTGTCACCTAGCGGTCCCTCCTACGAGCAGTACTTC
TRBV30	TRBJ1-2	NA	NA	CAWSGGRGYGYTF	TGTGCCTGGAGTGGGGGTCGGGGATATGGCTACACCTTC
TRBV7-6	TRBJ2-3	TRBD2	once	CASSGGDTQYF	TGTGCCAGCTCGGGGGGGGATACGCAGTATTTT
TRBV19	TRBJ2-2	TRBD1	NA	CASSAATGRTGELFF	TGTGCCAGTAGTGCCGCGACAGGGCGCACCGGGGAGCTGTTTTTT
TRBV5-4	TRBJ1-5	NA	few	CASSSGQNNQPQHF	TGTGCCAGCAGCTCCGGACAGAACAATCAGCCCCAGCATTTT
TRBV5-4	TRBJ1-1	TRBD1	NA	CASRPGTGGMRNTEAFF	TGTGCCAGCAGACCCGGGACAGGGGGCATGAGGAACACTGAAGCTTTCTTT
TRBV4-1	TRBJ2-1	TRBD2	NA	CASSLGLAGVGEQFF	TGCGCCAGCAGCCTGGGACTAGCGGGAGTAGGTGAGCAGTTCTTC
TRBV2	TRBJ1-6	NA	NA	CASSAGSPLHF	TGTGCCAGCAGCGCCGGGTCACCCCTCCACTTT
TRBV7-9	TRBJ1-6	NA	NA	CASSLAWTAGASPLHF	TGTGCCAGCAGCTTAGCGTGGACAGCTGGGGCTTCACCCCTCCACTTT
TRBV6-1	TRBJ1-5	TRBD1	NA	CASSEGDRGGQPQHF	TGTGCCAGCAGTGAAGGGGACAGGGGGGGTCAGCCCCAGCATTTT
TRBV2	TRBJ1-1	TRBD1	once	CASSAETGDVTEAFF	TGTGCCAGCAGTGCGGAGACAGGGGATGTCACTGAAGCTTTCTTT
TRBV19	TRBJ1-6	NA	few	CASRYVAGRKNSPLHF	TGTGCCAGTAGATACGTTGCAGGGAGGAAAAATTCACCCCTCCACTTT
TRBV19	TRBJ1-1	TRBD1	NA	CASSRTGTNTEAFF	TGTGCCAGTAGTCGGACAGGGACGAACACTGAAGCTTTCTTT
TRBV19	TRBJ1-5	TRBD1	NA	CASSINRGHNQPQHF	TGTGCCAGTAGTATAAACAGGGGGCACAATCAGCCCCAGCATTTT
TRBV30	TRBJ1-2	NA	NA	CAWSVEVGRGGYTF	TGTGCCTGGAGTGTAGAAGTGGGGCGGGGTGGCTACACCTTC
TRBV27	TRBJ2-3	TRBD2	NA	CASRVAGGGTDTQYF	TGTGCCAGCAGAGTAGCGGGAGGAGGCACAGATACGCAGTATTTT
TRBV7-3	TRBJ2-2	NA	NA	CASSLARGGAGELFF	TGTGCCAGCAGCTTGGCCAGGGGAGGGGCCGGGGAGCTGTTTTTT
TRBV29-1	TRBJ2-1	TRBD2	NA	CSVDPYRGSTSGRYNEQFF	TGCAGCGTTGATCCATACAGGGGGTCGACTAGCGGGAGATACAATGAGCAGTTCTTC
TRBV24-1	TRBJ1-5	TRBD1	NA	CATSVPRPGQEGYSNQPQHF	TGTGCCACCAGTGTCCCTCGCCCTGGACAGGAGGGGTATAGCAATCAGCCCCAGCATTTT
TRBV3-1/TRBV3-2	TRBJ2-3	TRBD1	NA	CASSRRGDRADTQYF	TGTGCCAGCAGCCGCAGGGGGGACAGGGCAGATACGCAGTATTTT
TRBV7-9	TRBJ1-3	NA	NA	CASSLGEASGNTIYF	TGTGCCAGCAGCCTCGGGGAGGCCTCTGGAAACACCATATATTTT
TRBV25-1	TRBJ2-1	TRBD2	NA	CASSPGLASYNEQFF	TGTGCCAGCAGTCCAGGACTAGCTTCCTACAATGAGCAGTTCTTC
TRBV19	TRBJ2-1	NA	NA	CASTVPGTRHNEQFF	TGTGCCAGTACTGTTCCGGGTACAAGACACAATGAGCAGTTCTTC
TRBV7-2	TRBJ1-2	NA	NA	CASRPTGTPNYGYTF	TGTGCCAGCAGGCCAACAGGGACCCCTAACTATGGCTACACCTTC
TRBV7-3	TRBJ2-2	NA	NA	CASSLVQGNTGELFF	TGTGCCAGCAGCTTGGTACAGGGGAACACCGGGGAGCTGTTTTTT
TRBV28	TRBJ1-2	NA	few	CATNSGEDYGYTF	TGTGCCACTAACTCTGGGGAGGACTATGGCTACACCTTC
TRBV5-8	TRBJ1-5	NA	NA	CASSPPLRPQHF	TGTGCCAGCAGCCCCCCCTTGAGACCCCAGCATTTT
TRBV28	TRBJ1-2	NA	NA	CASSAPQGVGYGYTF	TGTGCCAGCAGTGCTCCCCAAGGAGTAGGCTATGGCTACACCTTC
TRBV28	TRBJ2-7	NA	NA	CASTDRSSYEQYF	TGTGCCAGCACGGACAGAAGCTCCTACGAGCAGTACTTC
TRBV7-9	TRBJ2-7	NA	NA	CASSLPGQGGAYEQYF	TGTGCCAGCAGCTTACCAGGACAGGGAGGGGCCTACGAGCAGTACTTC
TRBV11-3	TRBJ2-2	TRBD2	NA	CASGLATTGELFF	TGTGCCAGCGGACTAGCGACCACCGGGGAGCTGTTTTTT
TRBV5-1	TRBJ2-3	NA	NA	CASSIPSGETDTQYF	TGCGCCAGCAGCATCCCGTCGGGAGAAACAGATACGCAGTATTTT
TRBV6-5	TRBJ2-7	TRBD1	NA	CASRLDRGRHEQYF	TGTGCCAGCAGGCTGGACAGGGGGCGACACGAGCAGTACTTC
TRBV7-2	TRBJ2-3	TRBD1	NA	CASRPQTGGTDTQYF	TGTGCCAGCAGGCCTCAGACAGGGGGTACAGATACGCAGTATTTT
TRBV19	TRBJ1-4	NA	NA	CASSIEAAAGEKLFF	TGTGCCAGTAGTATAGAGGCGGCCGCGGGTGAAAAACTGTTTTTT
TRBV18	TRBJ1-3	NA	NA	CASSSQSSGNTIYF	TGTGCCAGCTCATCCCAGTCATCTGGAAACACCATATATTTT
TRBV27	TRBJ2-7	TRBD1	once	CASSSTGQGAGEQYF	TGTGCCAGCAGTTCCACGGGACAGGGGGCTGGAGAGCAGTACTTC
TRBV10-3	TRBJ1-3	TRBD1	NA	CAISATGVLQF	TGTGCCATCAGTGCGACAGGGGTGCTGCAGTTT
TRBV28	TRBJ1-1	NA	NA	CATREDRNTEAFF	TGTGCCACCAGGGAGGATAGAAACACTGAAGCTTTCTTT
TRBV6-5	TRBJ1-1	TRBD1	NA	CASTDRAANTEAFF	TGTGCCAGCACCGACAGGGCCGCGAATACTGAAGCTTTCTTT
TRBV25-1	TRBJ2-7	NA	NA	CASGPGGAVKAYEQYF	TGTGCCAGCGGCCCCGGAGGGGCAGTGAAGGCCTACGAGCAGTACTTC
TRBV11-1	TRBJ2-7	TRBD2	NA	CASSLTGTSLWYF	TGTGCCAGCAGCTTAACCGGGACTAGCCTATGGTACTTC
TRBV6-5	TRBJ2-7	TRBD2	few	CASSQREGYEQYF	TGTGCCAGCAGTCAGCGGGAGGGTTACGAGCAGTACTTC